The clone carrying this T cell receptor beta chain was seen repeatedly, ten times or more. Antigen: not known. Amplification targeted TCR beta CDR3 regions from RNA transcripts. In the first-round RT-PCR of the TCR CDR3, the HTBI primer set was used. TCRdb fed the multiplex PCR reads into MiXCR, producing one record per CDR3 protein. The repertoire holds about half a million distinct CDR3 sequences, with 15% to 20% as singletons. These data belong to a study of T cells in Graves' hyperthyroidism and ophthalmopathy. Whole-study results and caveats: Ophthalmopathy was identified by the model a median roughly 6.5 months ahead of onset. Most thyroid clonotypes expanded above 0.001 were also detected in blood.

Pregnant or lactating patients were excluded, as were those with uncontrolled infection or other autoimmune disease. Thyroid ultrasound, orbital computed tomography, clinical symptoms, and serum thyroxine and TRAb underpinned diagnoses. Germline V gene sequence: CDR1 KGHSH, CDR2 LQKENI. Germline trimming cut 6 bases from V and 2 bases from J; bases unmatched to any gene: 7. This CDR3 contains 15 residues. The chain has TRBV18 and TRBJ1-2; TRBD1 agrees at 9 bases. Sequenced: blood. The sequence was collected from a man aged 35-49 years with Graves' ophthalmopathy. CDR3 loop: CASSHGTGSNYGYTF. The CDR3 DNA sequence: TGTGCCAGCTCCCACGGGACAGGGTCCAACTATGGCTACACCTTC.